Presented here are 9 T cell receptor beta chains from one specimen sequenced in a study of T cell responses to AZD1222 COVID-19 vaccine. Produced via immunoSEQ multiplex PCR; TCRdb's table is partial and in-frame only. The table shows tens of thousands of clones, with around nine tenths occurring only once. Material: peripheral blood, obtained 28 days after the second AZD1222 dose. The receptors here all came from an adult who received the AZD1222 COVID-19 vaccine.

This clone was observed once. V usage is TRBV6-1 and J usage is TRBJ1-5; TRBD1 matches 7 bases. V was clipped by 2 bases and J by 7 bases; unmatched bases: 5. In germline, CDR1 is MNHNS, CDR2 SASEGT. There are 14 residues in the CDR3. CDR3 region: CASSEPGQAQPQHF. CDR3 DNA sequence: TGTGCCAGCAGTGAACCCGGACAGGCCCAGCCCCAGCATTTT.

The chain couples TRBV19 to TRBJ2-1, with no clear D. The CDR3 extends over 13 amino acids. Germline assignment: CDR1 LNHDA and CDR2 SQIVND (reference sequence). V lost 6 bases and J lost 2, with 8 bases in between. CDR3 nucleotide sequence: TGTGCCAGTAGCCGGGTTCCCTACAATGAGCAGTTCTTC. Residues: CASSRVPYNEQFF.

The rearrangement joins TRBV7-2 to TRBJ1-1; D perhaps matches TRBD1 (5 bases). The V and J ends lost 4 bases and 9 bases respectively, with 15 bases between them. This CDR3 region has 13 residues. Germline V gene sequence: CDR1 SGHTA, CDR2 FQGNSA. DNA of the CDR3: TGTGCCAGCAGCTCCAGAAACGCAGGGAAAGCTTTCTTT. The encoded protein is CASSSRNAGKAFF.

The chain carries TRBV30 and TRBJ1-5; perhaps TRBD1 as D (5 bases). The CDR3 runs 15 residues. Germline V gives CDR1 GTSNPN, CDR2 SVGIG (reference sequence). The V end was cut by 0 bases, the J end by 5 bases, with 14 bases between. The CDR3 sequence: CAWSVLGGADQPQHF. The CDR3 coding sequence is TGTGCCTGGAGTGTACTAGGAGGGGCGGATCAGCCCCAGCATTTT.

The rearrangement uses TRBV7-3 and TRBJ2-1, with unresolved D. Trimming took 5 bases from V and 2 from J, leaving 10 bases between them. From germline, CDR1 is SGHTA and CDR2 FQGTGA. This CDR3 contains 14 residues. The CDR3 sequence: CASSDEATYNEQFF. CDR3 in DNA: TGTGCCAGCAGCGACGAGGCCACCTACAATGAGCAGTTCTTC.

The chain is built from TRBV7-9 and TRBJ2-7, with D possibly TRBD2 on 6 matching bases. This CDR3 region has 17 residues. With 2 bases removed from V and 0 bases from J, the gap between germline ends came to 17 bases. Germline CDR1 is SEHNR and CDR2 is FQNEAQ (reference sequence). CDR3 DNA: TGTGCCAGCAGCTTAACTTTGGTGGAGGGAAACTCCTACGAGCAGTACTTC. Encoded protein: CASSLTLVEGNSYEQYF.

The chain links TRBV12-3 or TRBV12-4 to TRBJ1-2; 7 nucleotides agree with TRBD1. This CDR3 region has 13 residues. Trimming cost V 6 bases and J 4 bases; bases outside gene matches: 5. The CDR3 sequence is CASSIQGPYGYTF. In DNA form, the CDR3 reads TGTGCCAGCAGCATACAGGGGCCCTATGGCTACACCTTC.

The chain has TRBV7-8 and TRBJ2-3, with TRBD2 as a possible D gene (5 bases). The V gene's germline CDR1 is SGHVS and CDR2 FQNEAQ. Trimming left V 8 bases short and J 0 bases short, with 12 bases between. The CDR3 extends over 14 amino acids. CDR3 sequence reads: CASQLSASTDTQYF. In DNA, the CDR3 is TGTGCCAGCCAGCTTAGCGCGAGCACAGATACGCAGTATTTT.

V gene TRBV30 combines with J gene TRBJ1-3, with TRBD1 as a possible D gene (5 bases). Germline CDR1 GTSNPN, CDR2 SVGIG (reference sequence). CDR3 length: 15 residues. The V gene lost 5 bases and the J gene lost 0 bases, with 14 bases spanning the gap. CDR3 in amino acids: CAWCRGDGSGNTIYF. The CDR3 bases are TGTGCCTGGTGCCGGGGGGACGGCTCTGGAAACACCATATATTTT.